A single sample gave rise to the 19 T cell receptor beta chains below, sequenced in a study of shared clonotypes between healthy human individuals. This table comes from immunoSEQ multiplex PCR, and its TCRdb copy is limited to in-frame clones, with some not included. The sample consists of about 2.3 million clones, 85% to 95% of them appearing once. Sequenced input: naive CD4+ T cells from PBMCs. Subset of the sample: CD45RA+ positively selected. These receptor sequences come from a man aged 18 to 30 in good health. Some clones in this sample may be carry-over from other donors' samples.

The rearrangement links TRBV5-4 to TRBJ2-7, with 10 positions matching TRBD2. The junction had 8 bases not matched to a gene; V was cut back by 4 bases and J by 4 bases. The CDR3 runs 15 residues. In germline, CDR1 is SGHNT, CDR2 YYREEE (reference sequence). CDR3 region: CASSAAGTSDYEQYF. CDR3 coding DNA: TGTGCCAGCAGCGCCGCGGGGACTAGCGATTACGAGCAGTACTTC. The full variable domain, rest sourced from reference TRBV5-4 and TRBJ2-7, is ETGVTQSPTHLIKTRGQQVTLRCSSQSGHNTVSWYQQALGQGPQFIFQYYREEENGRGNFPPRFSGLQFPNYSSELNVNALELDDSALYLCASSAAGTSDYEQYFGPGTRLTVT.

The V call is TRBV7-2, the J call TRBJ2-7; maybe TRBD2 (5 bases). Trimming removed 3 bases at V and 2 bases at J, with 11 bases between. Germline loops: CDR1 SGHTA, CDR2 FQGNSA. CDR3 length: 14 residues. The CDR3 DNA follows: TGTGCCAGCAGCTTCGCCCGGGAAACCTACGAGCAGTACTTC. This gives the protein CASSFARETYEQYF.

The chain couples TRBV2 to TRBJ1-1; 7 positions agree with TRBD1. Germline V CDR1 and CDR2: SNHLY, FYNNEI. The junction had 1 base not matched to a gene; V was cut back by 8 bases and J by 1 base. The CDR3 sequence is 12 residues long. CDR3 nucleotides: TGTGCCAGCCACAGGGGGAACACTGAAGCTTTCTTT. The encoded protein is CASHRGNTEAFF.

The CDR3 nucleotides are TGTGCCAGCAGTCGCACAGGGGGCAACACTGAAGCTTTCTTT. This encodes CASSRTGGNTEAFF. The chain employs TRBV28 and TRBJ1-1, with 9 bases matching TRBD1. Germline loops: CDR1 MDHEN, CDR2 SYDVKM. The length of the CDR3 is 14 residues. The V gene end was trimmed by 5 bases and the J gene end by 2 bases; junction bases not matched to a gene: 3.

The J gene is TRBJ2-1, the V gene TRBV6-6; D might be TRBD2 (6 bases). The CDR3 runs 13 residues. Germline CDR1 and CDR2: MNHNY and SVGAGI (reference sequence). Trimming left V 8 bases short and J 7 bases short, with 15 bases between. Here the CDR3 reads CASGRLGENEQFF. The CDR3 region has the DNA TGTGCCAGCGGCAGACTAGGTGAGAATGAGCAGTTCTTC.

The J gene is TRBJ2-1, the V gene TRBV29-1, with D tentatively TRBD2 (5 bases). Germline lookup yields CDR1 SQVTM and CDR2 ANQGSEA. Trimming removed 3 bases from V and 10 bases from J, with 10 bases in between. This CDR3 has 11 amino acids. The CDR3 sequence: CSVEGSTEQFF. CDR3 DNA: TGCAGCGTTGAGGGGAGCACGGAGCAGTTCTTC.

This chain connects TRBV4-3 to TRBJ2-1, with TRBD2 matching over 12 bases. Germline V gene sequence: CDR1 LGHNA, CDR2 YSLEER. V shed 0 bases and J 5 bases; nucleotides not matched to a gene: 8. The CDR3 has 18 residues. The CDR3 reads CASSQDLVRLAGDNEQFF. The CDR3 nucleotides are TGCGCCAGCAGCCAAGATCTGGTGAGACTAGCGGGAGACAATGAGCAGTTCTTC.

The chain couples TRBV2 to TRBJ2-1; 8 nucleotides agree with TRBD2. With 3 bases clipped from V and 13 bases from J, the junction kept 5 bases outside the gene matches. Germline V gene sequence: CDR1 SNHLY, CDR2 FYNNEI. The CDR3 is 12 residues long. CDR3 coding DNA: TGTGCCAGCAGTGATGATAGCGGGACCCAGTTCTTC. It specifies CASSDDSGTQFF.

The rearrangement joins TRBV5-6 to TRBJ1-2; D gene ambiguous. V shed 4 bases and J shed 4 bases, with 14 bases lying between them. The CDR3 runs to 14 residues. Germline values: CDR1 SGHDT, CDR2 YYEEEE. The CDR3 nucleotides are TGTGCCAGCAGCCCGCGTGGGTTTGGCTATGGCTACACCTTC. Residues: CASSPRGFGYGYTF. Full variable domain (rest looked up from reference TRBV5-6 and TRBJ1-2): DAGVTQSPTHLIKTRGQQVTLRCSPKSGHDTVSWYQQALGQGPQFIFQYYEEEERQRGNFPDRFSGHQFPNYSSELNVNALLLGDSALYLCASSPRGFGYGYTFGSGTRLTVV.

The V and J genes are TRBV13 and TRBJ1-3; D is undetermined. Germline CDR1 is PRHDT and CDR2 is FYEKMQ (reference sequence). The CDR3 spans 14 residues. V was cut by 6 bases and J by 0 bases, with 9 bases left in between. The CDR3 DNA is TGTGCCAGCAGACCCCCCGGCTCTGGAAACACCATATATTTT. Protein sequence: CASRPPGSGNTIYF.

The chain links TRBV28 to TRBJ2-7; TRBD1 matches 10 bases. Germline loops: CDR1 MDHEN, CDR2 SYDVKM. V was clipped by 6 bases and J by 5 bases; unmatched bases: 13. CDR3 length equals 16 residues. CDR3 coding DNA: TGTGCCAGCAGAACGGCCGCCCGGACAGGGGGAGACGAGCAGTACTTC. Translated, it gives CASRTAARTGGDEQYF.

The chain has TRBV6-5 and TRBJ2-3, with D perhaps matching TRBD1 (5 bases). CDR1 is MNHEY and CDR2 is SVGAGI in the germline V gene. V was pared by 6 bases and J by 0 bases, with 10 bases between. This CDR3 comprises 14 residues. The CDR3: CASRDSPSTDTQYF. CDR3 in DNA: TGTGCCAGCAGAGACAGCCCTAGCACAGATACGCAGTATTTT.

V is TRBV5-4 and J is TRBJ1-3; D gene unclear. V lost 7 bases, J lost 1 base, and 9 bases lay in between. There are 13 residues in the CDR3. Per germline, CDR1 SGHNT and CDR2 YYREEE (reference sequence). For the CDR3, the DNA is TGTGCCAGCGGCTGGGGTTCTGGAAACACCATATATTTT. Protein: CASGWGSGNTIYF.

This clone was seen once. Different DNA sequences within this sample yield the same CDR3. The chain couples TRBV7-3 to TRBJ2-1, with D possibly being TRBD2 (5 bases). V was shortened by 5 bases and J by 1 base, with 9 bases between the two germline ends. Germline-derived CDR1 and CDR2 are SGHTA and FQGTGA. This CDR3 comprises 14 residues. CDR3 bases: TGTGCCAGCAGCCCCTCGGGGTCCTACAATGAGCAGTTCTTC. This codes for CASSPSGSYNEQFF.

J is TRBJ2-3 and V is TRBV9; D perhaps matches TRBD2 (6 bases). The V and J ends lost 0 bases and 4 bases respectively, with 21 bases between them. CDR3 length: 18 amino acids. CDR1 is SGDLS and CDR2 is YYNGEE in the germline V gene. The CDR3 DNA is TGTGCCAGCAGCGTAGGGGAACTAGCATTAGGGTTGGCAGATACGCAGTATTTT. Protein: CASSVGELALGLADTQYF.

This clone was found once. This chain joins TRBV5-6 and TRBJ1-2, with 9 bases matching TRBD1. The CDR3 spans 15 residues. Germline CDR1 reads SGHDT; CDR2 reads YYEEEE. J was trimmed by 3 bases and V by 4 bases; bases with no gene match: 7. CDR3 DNA sequence: TGTGCCAGCAGCCCTGGGACAGGGCGGGACTATGGCTACACCTTC. Translated, it gives CASSPGTGRDYGYTF.

V usage is TRBV5-6 and J usage is TRBJ1-5; 10 positions match TRBD1. Germline V gene lookup returns CDR1 SGHDT and CDR2 YYEEEE. This CDR3 is 15 amino acids long. V gave up 0 bases and J gave up 6 bases; unmatched junction bases: 3. The CDR3 region is CASSLAGTGVQPQHF. The CDR3 region has the DNA TGTGCCAGCAGCTTGGCCGGGACAGGGGTTCAGCCCCAGCATTTT.

V usage is TRBV29-1 and J usage is TRBJ1-3; 10 bases are a match to TRBD1. CDR1 is SQVTM and CDR2 is ANQGSEA in the germline V gene. The CDR3 loop spans 14 amino acids. J lost 0 bases, V lost 6 bases, and 2 bases had no gene match. The CDR3 DNA reads as TGCAGCGTGGGACAGGGGTCCTCTGGAAACACCATATATTTT. Its translation is CSVGQGSSGNTIYF.

The chain employs TRBV6-4 and TRBJ2-1; D possibly corresponds to TRBD2 (5 bases). Germline CDR1 reads MRHNA; CDR2 reads SNTAGT. This CDR3 has 16 amino acids. The V and J ends lost 0 bases and 0 bases respectively, with 9 bases between them. The CDR3 sequence is CASSDSFGVSYNEQFF. The DNA for the CDR3 is TGTGCCAGCAGTGACTCGTTCGGGGTCTCCTACAATGAGCAGTTCTTC.